This passage covers 8 T cell receptor beta chains from one sample sequenced in a study of blood T cell repertoires in COVID-19. Clones were sequenced by immunoSEQ multiplex PCR, and TCRdb holds only the in-frame ones, with some missing. The sample yields 400,000 to 500,000 clones, 75% to 90% seen once. Sequencing input: peripheral blood. The receptors stem from a woman in her twenties or thirties with active or convalescent COVID-19.

This chain joins TRBV5-1 and TRBJ1-1; D remains ambiguous. V was trimmed by 4 bases and J by 4 bases, leaving 14 bases between them. The CDR3 has 14 residues. Germline-derived CDR1 and CDR2 are SGHRS and YFSETQ. Here the CDR3 DNA reads TGCGCCAGCAGCGCGGGAGGTTGGCCCACTGAAGCTTTCTTT. Protein: CASSAGGWPTEAFF.

The genes are TRBV7-2 and TRBJ2-7; TRBD2 agrees at 12 bases. V shed 5 bases and J 0 bases; nucleotides not matched to a gene: 2. CDR1 and CDR2 from the germline V gene are SGHTA and FQGNSA. This CDR3 is built from 15 residues. Written as DNA, the CDR3 is TGTGCCAGCAGCCGGACTAGCGGGGCCTCCTACGAGCAGTACTTC. Its protein product is CASSRTSGASYEQYF. The variable domain in full, with the rest retrieved from reference TRBV7-2 and TRBJ2-7, is GAGVSQSPSNKVTEKGKDVELRCDPISGHTALYWYRQSLGQGLEFLIYFQGNSAPDKSGLPSDRFSAERTGGSVSTLTIQRTQQEDSAVYLCASSRTSGASYEQYFGPGTRLTVT.

V is TRBV3-1 (or the pseudogene TRBV3-2) and J is TRBJ2-2; TRBD2 agrees at 10 bases. This CDR3 is 15 amino acids long. V dropped 6 bases and J dropped 7; count of bases not matched to a gene: 8. Germline CDR1 reads LGHDT; CDR2 reads YNNKEL (reference sequence). The chain's CDR3 is CASRERGGRNGELFF. In DNA, the CDR3 is TGTGCCAGCAGGGAGCGGGGGGGCCGGAACGGGGAGCTGTTTTTT.

The V call is TRBV10-3, the J call TRBJ2-3, with D perhaps TRBD2 (6 bases). Germline V gives CDR1 ENHRY, CDR2 SYGVKD. This CDR3 has 14 residues. V was trimmed by 7 bases and J by 3 bases, leaving 14 bases between them. DNA for the CDR3: TGTGCCATCACAACGGGAGTAGGTACAGATACGCAGTATTTT. Residues: CAITTGVGTDTQYF.

The chain uses TRBV16 and TRBJ1-1, with D possibly TRBD1 on 6 matching bases. The germline V gene encodes CDR1 KGHSY and CDR2 FQNENV. CDR3 length equals 15 residues. Trimming removed 1 base from V and 1 base from J, with 10 bases in between. The CDR3 nucleotides read TGTGCCAGCAGCCAATTCGCAGGGGAGAACACTGAAGCTTTCTTT. This encodes CASSQFAGENTEAFF.

The chain employs TRBV19 and TRBJ2-1; 9 bases fit TRBD1. This CDR3 has 15 amino acids. Germline loops: CDR1 LNHDA, CDR2 SQIVND (reference sequence). The trim removed 10 bases at V and 4 bases at J, leaving 11 bases unmatched. The CDR3 DNA is TGTGCCACCACCCCGCAGGACAGGGGATACAATGAGCAGTTCTTC. Translation: CATTPQDRGYNEQFF.

The rearrangement links TRBV10-3 to TRBJ2-1, with D unresolved. Germline CDR1 ENHRY, CDR2 SYGVKD. The CDR3 has 14 amino acids. The germline V and J ends were trimmed by 0 bases and 8 bases, with 11 bases remaining between them. Written as DNA, the CDR3 is TGTGCCATCAGTGAGTCGACGGCAGGTGATGAGCAGTTCTTC. Its protein is CAISESTAGDEQFF.

This chain joins TRBV23-1 and TRBJ2-3; no clear D gene. TRBV23-1 is an ORF, and what it does is uncertain. This CDR3 has 10 residues. CDR3 DNA sequence: TGCTTGTCGAGCACAGATACGCAGTATTTT. Its translation is CLSSTDTQYF.